Each of the 15 T cell receptor beta chains below was sequenced from the same sample in a study of control samples from healthy donors and cancer patients. Sequencing used immunoSEQ multiplex PCR; TCRdb keeps in-frame clones, though not all of them. The sample has 110,000 or so clones; almost 85% are singletons. The sequenced sample consisted of blood. The receptors stem from a man between 18 and 29 years old in good health.

The V and J genes are TRBV15 and TRBJ2-7, with TRBD2 identical over 7 bases. V dropped 5 bases and J dropped 4; count of bases not matched to a gene: 5. The germline V gene encodes CDR1 LNHNV and CDR2 YYDKDF (reference sequence). There are 13 residues in the CDR3. The CDR3 sequence: CATSPPGLYEQYF. CDR3 DNA: TGTGCCACCAGCCCTCCGGGACTATACGAGCAGTACTTC. Looking up the rest from reference TRBV15 and TRBJ2-7 gives the full variable domain: DAMVIQNPRYQVTQFGKPVTLSCSQTLNHNVMYWYQQKSSQAPKLLFHYYDKDFNNEADTPDNFQSRRPNTSFCFLDIRSPGLGDTAMYLCATSPPGLYEQYFGPGTRLTVT.

The CDR3 protein is CASSLNSGTPLHF. DNA of the CDR3: TGTGCCAGCAGTTTAAATTCAGGCACACCCCTCCACTTT. The chain carries TRBV28 and TRBJ1-6; D remains unclear. V was shortened by 2 bases and J by 11 bases, with 10 bases between the two germline ends. This CDR3 is built from 13 residues. In germline, CDR1 is MDHEN, CDR2 SYDVKM.

The V and J genes are TRBV9 and TRBJ2-5, with D possibly matching TRBD2 (7 bases). The CDR3 sequence is 15 residues long. V lost 0 bases to trimming and J lost 4 bases, with 13 bases between them. Germline V gene lookup returns CDR1 SGDLS and CDR2 YYNGEE. This CDR3 reads CASSVGGGSGETQYF. CDR3 sequence (DNA): TGTGCCAGCAGCGTAGGCGGGGGCTCAGGAGAGACCCAGTACTTC.

The V and J genes are TRBV14 and TRBJ1-5, with D unclear. V was shortened by 4 bases and J by 0 bases, with 7 bases between the two germline ends. Germline lookup yields CDR1 SGHDN and CDR2 FVKESK. The CDR3 spans 14 residues. CDR3 protein: CASSPGLSNQPQHF. CDR3 DNA: TGTGCCAGCAGCCCTGGACTTAGCAATCAGCCCCAGCATTTT.

The chain combines TRBV6-4 with TRBJ2-3; maybe TRBD2 (6 bases). The germline V gene has CDR1 MRHNA and CDR2 SNTAGT. This CDR3 has 15 residues. V lost 2 bases and J 3 bases, leaving 12 bases between the germline ends. The CDR3 loop is CASSDGGGWTDTQYF. As DNA, the CDR3 is TGTGCCAGCAGTGACGGTGGAGGGTGGACAGATACGCAGTATTTT.

The chain recombines TRBV19 with TRBJ2-4, with 8 bases matching TRBD1. The ends lost 5 bases at V and 3 bases at J; junction bases unmatched: 6. Germline V lookup: CDR1 LNHDA, CDR2 SQIVND (reference sequence). The CDR3 extends over 15 amino acids. The CDR3 loop reads CASSPLQGGKNIQYF. The CDR3 DNA sequence: TGTGCCAGTAGTCCGCTACAGGGGGGCAAAAACATTCAGTACTTC.

The rearrangement joins TRBV6-5 to TRBJ2-7; possible D gene TRBD2, 6 bases. The CDR3 is 14 residues long. Germline CDR1 reads MNHEY; CDR2 reads SVGAGI. V gave up 6 bases and J gave up 5 bases, with 17 bases separating them. CDR3 protein: CASSPHGGNNEQYF. The CDR3 DNA follows: TGTGCCAGCAGCCCCCATGGAGGGAATAACGAGCAGTACTTC.

This clone showed up just once. CDR3 coding DNA: TGCGCCAGCAGCCTCCAGCGGGGGGGCGCAGATACGCAGTATTTT. This translates into CASSLQRGGADTQYF. J is TRBJ2-3 and V is TRBV4-3; TRBD2 aligns across 10 bases. Germline trimming cut 4 bases from V and 4 bases from J; bases unmatched to any gene: 5. This CDR3 comprises 15 residues. Germline V gene sequence: CDR1 LGHNA, CDR2 YSLEER.

The chain combines TRBV7-2 with TRBJ1-4; D call uncertain. V lost 1 base and J 8 bases, leaving 8 bases between the germline ends. The CDR3 spans 13 residues. Germline V gene sequence: CDR1 SGHTA, CDR2 FQGNSA. Here the CDR3 DNA reads TGTGCCAGCAGCTTAGAATTGAGAGAAAAACTGTTTTTT. Its protein is CASSLELREKLFF. The complete variable domain, with remaining parts taken from reference TRBV7-2 and TRBJ1-4, reads GAGVSQSPSNKVTEKGKDVELRCDPISGHTALYWYRQSLGQGLEFLIYFQGNSAPDKSGLPSDRFSAERTGGSVSTLTIQRTQQEDSAVYLCASSLELREKLFFGSGTQLSVL.

This clone has only a few counts. V usage is TRBV7-9 and J usage is TRBJ2-2; unclear D gene. Germline lookup yields CDR1 SEHNR and CDR2 FQNEAQ (reference sequence). Trimming cost V 3 bases and J 6 bases, with 5 bases left between them. This CDR3 contains 12 residues. The CDR3 DNA reads TGTGCCAGCAGCTTGTTCCCCGGGGAGCTGTTTTTT. It encodes CASSLFPGELFF.

V is TRBV7-2 and J is TRBJ1-5; unclear D gene. The CDR3 runs 13 residues. Germline-derived CDR1 and CDR2 are SGHTA and FQGNSA. Deletions cut 2 bases from V and 4 bases from J, with 6 bases between. Written as DNA, the CDR3 is TGTGCCAGCAGCTTAATGGGGAATCAGCCCCAGCATTTT. This translates into CASSLMGNQPQHF.

The rearrangement links TRBV27 to TRBJ1-6; D remains unclear. V lost 1 base and J 9 bases, leaving 16 bases between the germline ends. The CDR3 has 16 residues. Germline values: CDR1 MNHEY, CDR2 SMNVEV (reference sequence). CDR3 coding DNA: TGTGCCAGCAGTTTATACCCCGGTGGGGTTGGTTCACCCCTCCACTTT. It yields the protein CASSLYPGGVGSPLHF.

This clone was recorded only once. The chain recombines TRBV12-3 or TRBV12-4 with TRBJ2-7; D unclear. The V gene lost 3 bases and the J gene lost 0 bases, with 6 bases spanning the gap. The CDR3 sequence is 13 residues long. The CDR3 is CASSLEYSYEQYF. In DNA form, the CDR3 reads TGTGCCAGCAGTTTGGAGTACTCCTACGAGCAGTACTTC.

This clone has just a few counts. This chain connects TRBV6-4 to TRBJ1-2; D unclear. V was trimmed by 6 bases and J by 11 bases, leaving 19 bases between them. The germline gives CDR1 MRHNA, CDR2 SNTAGT. The CDR3 spans 13 residues. The CDR3 DNA follows: TGTGCCAGCAGCCCCCGTGGGCAGTCTGGTTACACCTTC. As protein: CASSPRGQSGYTF.

This clone was observed a single time. The chain has TRBV4-3 and TRBJ1-6; D remains ambiguous. CDR1 and CDR2 from the germline V gene are LGHNA and YSLEER. The CDR3 runs 15 residues. Deletions cut 0 bases from V and 9 bases from J, with 12 bases between. The CDR3 sequence: CASSQDRVRGSPLHF. The CDR3 coding sequence is TGCGCCAGCAGCCAAGATCGAGTCCGCGGTTCACCCCTCCACTTT.